This entry describes one T cell receptor (beta chain). These data are taken from a study of shared clonotypes between healthy human individuals. Study in general: Researchers assigned three CD4 naive, three CD4 memory, two CD8 naive and one CD8 memory plate to each donor.

The assay used deep level. Clones were read by immunoSEQ multiplex PCR, and TCRdb kept only the in-frame ones, dropping some. The sample gives about 2.1 million clones, around 93% of which show up once; about 1.6% is in the top ten. The CDR3 runs to 12 residues. The germline V gene encodes CDR1 LNHDA and CDR2 SQIVND (reference sequence). V lost 5 bases and J 10 bases, leaving 14 bases between the germline ends. Naive CD8 isolation took CD45RO-negative cells positively selected for CCR7 and excluded terminally differentiated effector memory CD45RA+ cells. Sequenced input: naive CD8+ T cells from PBMCs. This chain uses TRBV19 with TRBJ1-1; no clear D gene. The receptor was derived from a man aged 18-30 years in good health. Some clones in this sample may be carry-over from other donors' samples. The CDR3 here is CASSPLGGRAFF. The DNA for the CDR3 is TGTGCCAGTAGTCCCTTGGGCGGGAGAGCTTTCTTT.